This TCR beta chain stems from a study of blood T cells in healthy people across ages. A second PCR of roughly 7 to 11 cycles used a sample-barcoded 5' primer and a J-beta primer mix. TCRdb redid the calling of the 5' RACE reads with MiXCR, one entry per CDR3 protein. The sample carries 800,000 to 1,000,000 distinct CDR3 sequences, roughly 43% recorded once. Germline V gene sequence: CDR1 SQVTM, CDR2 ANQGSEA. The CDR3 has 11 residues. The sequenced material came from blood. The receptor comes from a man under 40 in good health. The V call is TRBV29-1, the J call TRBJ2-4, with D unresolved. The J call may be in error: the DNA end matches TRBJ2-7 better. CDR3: CSVVVEAEQYF. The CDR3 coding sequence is TGCAGCGTTGTCGTTGAGGCCGAGCAGTACTTC.